This T cell receptor beta chain was observed in a study of OX40 agonist ivuxolimab in advanced cancers. General study results and limits: Partial responders receiving 0.1-3.0 mg/kg showed among the lowest clonal expansion.

The junction had 6 bases not matched to a gene; V was cut back by 4 bases and J by 5 bases. From germline, CDR1 is SGHDN and CDR2 FVKESK. The CDR3 extends over 16 amino acids. Any history of autoimmune disease or systemic immunosuppression disqualified patients. Clones were sequenced by immunoSEQ multiplex PCR, and TCRdb holds only the in-frame ones, with some missing. The sample includes about 73,000 clones, 70% to 90% of them seen just once. About this clone itself: Its cognate antigen is unknown.

The sequence came from an adult with an advanced solid tumor such as melanoma, head and neck, liver or kidney cancer. The sequenced sample was CD4+ or CD8+ T cells sorted from blood, obtained in a trial of the OX40 agonist ivuxolimab. The V and J genes are TRBV14 and TRBJ2-3; TRBD2 aligns across 13 bases. The CDR3 DNA sequence: TGTGCCAGCAGCCGGCGACTAGCGGGAGGTGGAGATACGCAGTATTTT. As protein: CASSRRLAGGGDTQYF.